Sequencing of this TCR beta chain was carried out in a study of blood T cells in healthy people across ages. Study-level results: The percentage of naive T cells correlated strongly with TCR beta diversity. More naive CD4+ cells and higher diversity were found in long-lived than in aged donors.

V lost 5 bases to trimming and J lost 4 bases, with 16 bases between them. The CDR3 runs to 15 residues. Germline loops: CDR1 MNHEY, CDR2 SVGEGT. Through a sample-barcoded 5' primer and a J-beta primer mix, a second PCR was run for 7 to 11 cycles. TCRdb processed the 5' RACE reads anew with MiXCR; each CDR3 protein has one entry. The sample lists approximately 730,000 distinct CDR3 sequences, approximately 39% occurring once. To note about this clonotype: The antigen remains unidentified.

This clonotype was sampled from a woman aged 60-75 years in good health. The chain is built from TRBV6-2 or TRBV6-3 and TRBJ2-3, with no clear D. Material for sequencing was blood. CDR3 residues: CASSPHNSGADTQYF. In DNA form, the CDR3 reads TGTGCCAGCAGTCCACACAACAGTGGGGCAGATACGCAGTATTTT.